This T cell receptor (beta chain) was identified during a study of shared clonotypes between healthy human individuals. The study, taken as a whole, reports: Represented genetic and exposure-history diversity was restricted by having few donors. Researchers sampled only blood; tissue repertoires likely differ. When compared with the clonotypes that were shared by all four sorted-subset donors, the non-shared clonotypes turned out to have lower generation probabilities. Rarefaction gave evidence that sorted-subset sequencing remained incomplete despite large depth.

Using immunoSEQ multiplex PCR, the repertoire was profiled, and TCRdb retains in-frame clones only, with some absent. This repertoire shows some 2 million clones, roughly 94% found once; its top ten account for roughly 0.13%. The CDR3 runs to 13 residues. In germline, CDR1 is KGHSH, CDR2 LQKENI. The germline V and J ends were trimmed by 3 bases and 3 bases, with 9 bases remaining between them. As concerns this clone: Its target is unknown.

This clonotype was obtained from a man aged 18 to 30 in good health. The rearrangement links TRBV18 to TRBJ2-7, with D possibly being TRBD1 (5 bases). The sample was naive CD4+ T cells sorted from blood. Subset: CD45RA+ positively selected. CDR3 nucleotides: TGTGCCAGCTCACCCGACAGATACTACGAGCAGTACTTC. It encodes CASSPDRYYEQYF.